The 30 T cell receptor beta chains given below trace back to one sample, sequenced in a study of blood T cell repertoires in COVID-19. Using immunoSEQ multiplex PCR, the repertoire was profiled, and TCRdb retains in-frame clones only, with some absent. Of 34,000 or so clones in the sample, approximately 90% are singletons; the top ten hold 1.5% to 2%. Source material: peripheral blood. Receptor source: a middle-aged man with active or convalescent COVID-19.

CDR3 region: CASSLRSGGYNSPLHF. The CDR3 nucleotides are TGTGCCAGCAGCTTGCGTTCCGGGGGGTACAATTCACCCCTCCACTTT. The V and J genes are TRBV5-6 and TRBJ1-6; D may be TRBD1 (5 bases). CDR1 SGHDT and CDR2 YYEEEE come from the germline V gene. The CDR3 has 16 residues. V lost 1 base to trimming and J lost 7 bases, with 15 bases between them.

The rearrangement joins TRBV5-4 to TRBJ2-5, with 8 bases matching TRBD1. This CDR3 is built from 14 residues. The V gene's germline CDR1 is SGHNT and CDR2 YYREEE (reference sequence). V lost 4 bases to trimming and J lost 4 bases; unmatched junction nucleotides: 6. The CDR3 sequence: CASSNDRGGETQYF. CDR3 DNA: TGTGCCAGCAGCAACGACAGGGGCGGAGAGACCCAGTACTTC.

DNA of the CDR3: TGTGCCAGCAGCCCTCTAACAAAAAGCGGGAGGAAGACAGATACGCAGTATTTT. Encoded protein: CASSPLTKSGRKTDTQYF. This sequence joins TRBV5-5 and TRBJ2-3, with 9 positions matching TRBD2. The CDR3 consists of 18 residues. With V trimmed by 4 bases and J by 3 bases, 15 bases remained unmatched. Germline CDR1 reads SGHKS; CDR2 reads YYEKEE (reference sequence).

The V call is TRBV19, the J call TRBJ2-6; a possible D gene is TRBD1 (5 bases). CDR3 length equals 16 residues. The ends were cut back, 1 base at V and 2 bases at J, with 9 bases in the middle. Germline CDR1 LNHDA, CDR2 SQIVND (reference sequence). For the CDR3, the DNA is TGTGCCAGTAGTATAGGTGGGGCACCTGGGGCCAACGTCCTGACTTTC. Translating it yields CASSIGGAPGANVLTF.

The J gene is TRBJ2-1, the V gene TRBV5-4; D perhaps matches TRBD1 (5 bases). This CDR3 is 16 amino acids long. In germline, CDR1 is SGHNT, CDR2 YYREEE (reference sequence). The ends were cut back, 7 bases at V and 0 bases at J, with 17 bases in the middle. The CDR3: CASEPEGASSYNEQFF. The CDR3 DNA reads TGTGCCAGCGAACCCGAAGGGGCTAGCTCCTACAATGAGCAGTTCTTC.

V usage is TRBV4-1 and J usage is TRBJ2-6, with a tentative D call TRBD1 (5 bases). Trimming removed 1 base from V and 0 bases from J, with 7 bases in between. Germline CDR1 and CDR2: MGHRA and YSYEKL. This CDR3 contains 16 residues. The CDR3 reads CASSQGGNSGANVLTF. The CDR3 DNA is TGCGCCAGCAGCCAAGGGGGCAACTCTGGGGCCAACGTCCTGACTTTC.

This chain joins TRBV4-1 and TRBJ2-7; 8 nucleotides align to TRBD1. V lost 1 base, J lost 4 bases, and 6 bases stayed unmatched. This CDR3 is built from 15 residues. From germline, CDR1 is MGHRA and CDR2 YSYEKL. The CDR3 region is CASSQGTGWGYEQYF. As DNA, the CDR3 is TGCGCCAGCAGCCAAGGGACAGGGTGGGGGTACGAGCAGTACTTC.

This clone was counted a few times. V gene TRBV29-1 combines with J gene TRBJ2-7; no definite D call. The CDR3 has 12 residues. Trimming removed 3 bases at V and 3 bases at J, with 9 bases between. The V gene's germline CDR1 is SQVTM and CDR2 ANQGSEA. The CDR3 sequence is CSVDMGLYEQYF. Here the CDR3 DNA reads TGCAGCGTTGATATGGGCCTCTACGAGCAGTACTTC.

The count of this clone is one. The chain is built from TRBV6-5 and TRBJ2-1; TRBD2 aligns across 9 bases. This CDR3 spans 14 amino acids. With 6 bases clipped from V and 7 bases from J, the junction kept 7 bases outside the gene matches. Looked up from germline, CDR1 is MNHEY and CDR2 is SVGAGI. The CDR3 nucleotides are TGTGCCAGCAGCCGACCGGGACTAGCTAATGAGCAGTTCTTC. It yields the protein CASSRPGLANEQFF.

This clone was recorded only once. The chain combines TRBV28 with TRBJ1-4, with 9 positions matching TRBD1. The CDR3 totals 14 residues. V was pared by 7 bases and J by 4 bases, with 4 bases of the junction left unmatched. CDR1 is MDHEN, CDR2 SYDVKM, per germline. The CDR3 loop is CASNPGQGNEKLFF. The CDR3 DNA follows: TGTGCCAGCAACCCGGGACAGGGTAATGAAAAACTGTTTTTT.

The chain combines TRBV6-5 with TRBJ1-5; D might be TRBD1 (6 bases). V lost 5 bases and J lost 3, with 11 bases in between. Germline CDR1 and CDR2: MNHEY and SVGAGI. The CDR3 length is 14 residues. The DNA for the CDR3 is TGTGCCAGCAGTCCGGACAGTCCCAATCAGCCCCAGCATTTT. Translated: CASSPDSPNQPQHF.

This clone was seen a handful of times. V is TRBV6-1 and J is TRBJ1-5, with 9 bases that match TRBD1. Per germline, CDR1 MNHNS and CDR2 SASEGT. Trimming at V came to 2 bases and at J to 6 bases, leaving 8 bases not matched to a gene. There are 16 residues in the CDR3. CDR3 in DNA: TGTGCCAGCAGTGAATACGGGACAGGGATACGTCAGCCCCAGCATTTT. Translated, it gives CASSEYGTGIRQPQHF.

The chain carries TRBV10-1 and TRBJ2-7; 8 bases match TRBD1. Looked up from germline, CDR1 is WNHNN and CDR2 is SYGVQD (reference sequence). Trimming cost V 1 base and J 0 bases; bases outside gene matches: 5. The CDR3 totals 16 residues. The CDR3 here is CASSEFAGTGSYEQYF. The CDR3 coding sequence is TGCGCCAGCAGTGAGTTTGCCGGGACAGGCTCCTACGAGCAGTACTTC.

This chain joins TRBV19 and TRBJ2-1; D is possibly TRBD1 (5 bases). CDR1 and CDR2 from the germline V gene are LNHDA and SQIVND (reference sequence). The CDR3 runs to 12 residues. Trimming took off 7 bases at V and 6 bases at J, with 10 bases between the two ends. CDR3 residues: CASNGAGNEQFF. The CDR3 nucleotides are TGTGCCAGTAATGGGGCCGGCAATGAGCAGTTCTTC.

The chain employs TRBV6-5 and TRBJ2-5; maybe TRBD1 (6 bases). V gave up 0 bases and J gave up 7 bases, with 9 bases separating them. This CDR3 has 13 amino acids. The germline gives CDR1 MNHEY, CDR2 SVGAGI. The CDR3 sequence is CASSYSIQGTQYF. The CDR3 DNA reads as TGTGCCAGCAGTTACTCGATACAGGGGACCCAGTACTTC.

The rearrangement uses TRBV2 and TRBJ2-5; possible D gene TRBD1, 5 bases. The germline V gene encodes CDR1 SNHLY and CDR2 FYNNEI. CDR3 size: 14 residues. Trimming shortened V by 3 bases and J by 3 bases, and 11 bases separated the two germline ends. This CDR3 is CASSEGKGEETQYF. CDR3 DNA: TGTGCCAGCAGTGAGGGGAAAGGGGAAGAGACCCAGTACTTC.

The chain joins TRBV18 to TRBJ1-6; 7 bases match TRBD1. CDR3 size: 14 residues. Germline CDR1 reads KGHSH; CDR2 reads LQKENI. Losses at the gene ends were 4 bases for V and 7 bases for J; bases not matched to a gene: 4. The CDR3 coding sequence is TGTGCCAGCTCACGTACAGGGGACAATTCACCCCTCCACTTT. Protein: CASSRTGDNSPLHF. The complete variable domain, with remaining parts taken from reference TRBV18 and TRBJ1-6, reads NAGVMQNPRHLVRRRGQEARLRCSPMKGHSHVYWYRQLPEEGLKFMVYLQKENIIDESGMPKERFSAEFPKEGPSILRIQQVVRGDSAAYFCASSRTGDNSPLHFGNGTRLTVT.

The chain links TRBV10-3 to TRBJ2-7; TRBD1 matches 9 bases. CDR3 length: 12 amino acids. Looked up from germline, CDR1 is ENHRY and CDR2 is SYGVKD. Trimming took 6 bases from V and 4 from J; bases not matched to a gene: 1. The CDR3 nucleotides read TGTGCCATCAGCGGGACAGGGTACGAGCAGTACTTC. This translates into CAISGTGYEQYF.

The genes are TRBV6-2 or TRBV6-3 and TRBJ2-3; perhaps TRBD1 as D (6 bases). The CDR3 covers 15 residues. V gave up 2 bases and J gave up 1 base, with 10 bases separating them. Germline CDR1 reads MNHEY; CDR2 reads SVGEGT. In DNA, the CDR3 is TGTGCCAGCAGTTACACCGGGACACGCACAGATACGCAGTATTTT. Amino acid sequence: CASSYTGTRTDTQYF.

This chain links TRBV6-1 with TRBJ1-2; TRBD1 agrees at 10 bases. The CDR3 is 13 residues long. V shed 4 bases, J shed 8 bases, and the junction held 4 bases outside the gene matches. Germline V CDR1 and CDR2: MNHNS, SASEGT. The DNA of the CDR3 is TGTGCCAGCAGTGGGGGGACAGGGGTCGGCTACACCTTC. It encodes CASSGGTGVGYTF.

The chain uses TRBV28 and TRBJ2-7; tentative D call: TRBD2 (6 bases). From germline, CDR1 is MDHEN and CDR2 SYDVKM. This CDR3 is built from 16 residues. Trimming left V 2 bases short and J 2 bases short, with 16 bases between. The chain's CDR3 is CASSLPGTRTTYEQYF. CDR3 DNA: TGTGCCAGCAGTTTACCCGGGACTCGGACCACCTACGAGCAGTACTTC.

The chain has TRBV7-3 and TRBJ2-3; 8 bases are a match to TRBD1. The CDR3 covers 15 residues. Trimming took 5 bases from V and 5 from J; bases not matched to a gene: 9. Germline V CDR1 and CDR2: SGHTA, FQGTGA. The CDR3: CASSPRAGGRDTQYF. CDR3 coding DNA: TGTGCCAGCAGCCCCCGGGCAGGGGGCAGAGATACGCAGTATTTT.

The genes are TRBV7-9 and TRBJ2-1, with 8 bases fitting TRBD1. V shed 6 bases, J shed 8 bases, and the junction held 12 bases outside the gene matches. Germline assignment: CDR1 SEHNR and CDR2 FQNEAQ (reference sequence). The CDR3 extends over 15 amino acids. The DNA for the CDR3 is TGTGCCAGCAGTCCCGGACAGGGATATGACTATGAGCAGTTCTTC. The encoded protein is CASSPGQGYDYEQFF.

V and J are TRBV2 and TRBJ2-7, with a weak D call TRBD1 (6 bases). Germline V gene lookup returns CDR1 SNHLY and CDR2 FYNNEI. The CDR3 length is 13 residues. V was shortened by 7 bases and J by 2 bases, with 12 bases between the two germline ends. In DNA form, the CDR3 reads TGTGCCAGCACCCAACAGGGACCCTACGAGCAGTACTTC. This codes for CASTQQGPYEQYF.

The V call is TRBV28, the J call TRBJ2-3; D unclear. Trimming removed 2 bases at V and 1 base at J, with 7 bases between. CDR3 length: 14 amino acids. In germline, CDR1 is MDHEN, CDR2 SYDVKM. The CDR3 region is CASSLRQGTDTQYF. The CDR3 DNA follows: TGTGCCAGCAGTTTACGGCAGGGCACAGATACGCAGTATTTT.

Written as DNA, the CDR3 is TGTGCCACCAGCAGAGAAGCAGGGGGCGTGGAGACCCAGTACTTC. This encodes CATSREAGGVETQYF. The J gene is TRBJ2-5, the V gene TRBV15, with TRBD1 identical over 8 bases. The CDR3 length is 15 residues. Unmatched junction bases numbered 5, after V lost 0 bases and J lost 5 bases. CDR1 and CDR2 (germline): LNHNV, YYDKDF (reference sequence). The full variable domain, with the rest looked up from reference TRBV15 and TRBJ2-5, is DAMVIQNPRYQVTQFGKPVTLSCSQTLNHNVMYWYQQKSSQAPKLLFHYYDKDFNNEADTPDNFQSRRPNTSFCFLDIRSPGLGDTAMYLCATSREAGGVETQYFGPGTRLLVL.

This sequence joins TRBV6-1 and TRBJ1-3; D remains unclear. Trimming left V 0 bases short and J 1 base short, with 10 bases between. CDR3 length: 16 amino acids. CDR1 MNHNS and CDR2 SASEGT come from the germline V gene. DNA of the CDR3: TGTGCCAGCAGTGAAGCGCGGAGGTTGTCTGGAAACACCATATATTTT. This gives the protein CASSEARRLSGNTIYF.

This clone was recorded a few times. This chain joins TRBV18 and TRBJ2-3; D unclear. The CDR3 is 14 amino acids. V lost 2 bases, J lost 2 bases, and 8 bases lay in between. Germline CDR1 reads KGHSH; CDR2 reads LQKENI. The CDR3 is CASSPSVLTDTQYF. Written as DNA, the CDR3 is TGTGCCAGCTCACCATCGGTCCTCACAGATACGCAGTATTTT.

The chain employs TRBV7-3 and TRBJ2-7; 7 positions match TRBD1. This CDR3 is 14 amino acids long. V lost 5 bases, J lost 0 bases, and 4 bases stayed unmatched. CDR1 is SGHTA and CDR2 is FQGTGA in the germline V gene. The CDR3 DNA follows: TGTGCCAGCAGCCGGGACAGTAACTCCTACGAGCAGTACTTC. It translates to CASSRDSNSYEQYF.

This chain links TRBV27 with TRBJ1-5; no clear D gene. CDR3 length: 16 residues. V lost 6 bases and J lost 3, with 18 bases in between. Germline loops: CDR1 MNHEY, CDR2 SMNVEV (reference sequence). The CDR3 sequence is CASSPESRSFNQPQHF. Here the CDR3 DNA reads TGTGCCAGCAGCCCAGAGTCGAGGTCTTTCAATCAGCCCCAGCATTTT.